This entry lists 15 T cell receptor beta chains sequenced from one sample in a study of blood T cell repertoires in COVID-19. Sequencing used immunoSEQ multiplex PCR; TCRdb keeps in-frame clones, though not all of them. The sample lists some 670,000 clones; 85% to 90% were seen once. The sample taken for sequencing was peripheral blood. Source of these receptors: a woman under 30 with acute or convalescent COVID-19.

Here the CDR3 reads CASSLRELSGYTF. CDR3 bases: TGTGCCAGCAGCCTCAGGGAACTCAGTGGCTACACCTTC. The V gene is TRBV12-3 or TRBV12-4, the J gene TRBJ1-2; D perhaps matches TRBD1 (5 bases). The CDR3 covers 13 residues. Trimming cost V 6 bases and J 7 bases, with 15 bases left between them.

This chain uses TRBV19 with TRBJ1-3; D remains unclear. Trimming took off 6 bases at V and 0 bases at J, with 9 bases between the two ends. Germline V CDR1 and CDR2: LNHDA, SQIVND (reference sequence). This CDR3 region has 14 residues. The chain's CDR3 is CASRRSISGNTIYF. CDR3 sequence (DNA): TGTGCCAGTAGGAGGTCAATCTCTGGAAACACCATATATTTT.

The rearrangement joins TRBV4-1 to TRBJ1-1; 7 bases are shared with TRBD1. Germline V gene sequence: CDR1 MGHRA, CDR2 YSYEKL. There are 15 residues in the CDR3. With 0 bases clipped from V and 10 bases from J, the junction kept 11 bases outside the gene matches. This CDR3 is CASSQDTTQGDGAFF. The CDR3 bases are TGCGCCAGCAGCCAAGATACTACGCAGGGGGATGGAGCTTTCTTT.

CDR3 residues: CASSDRLPGERQYF. The CDR3 DNA reads TGTGCCAGCAGTGACCGATTGCCAGGGGAAAGGCAGTACTTC. The chain combines TRBV2 with TRBJ2-7; perhaps TRBD1 as D (6 bases). This CDR3 contains 14 residues. Trimming took off 3 bases at V and 9 bases at J, with 18 bases between the two ends. Germline-derived CDR1 and CDR2 are SNHLY and FYNNEI.

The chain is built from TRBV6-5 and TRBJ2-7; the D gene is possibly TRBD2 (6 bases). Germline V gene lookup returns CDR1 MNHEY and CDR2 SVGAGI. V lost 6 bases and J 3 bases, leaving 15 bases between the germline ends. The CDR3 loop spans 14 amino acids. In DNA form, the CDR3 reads TGTGCCAGCAGGATCTCGGGACTCATCTACGAGCAGTACTTC. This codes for CASRISGLIYEQYF.

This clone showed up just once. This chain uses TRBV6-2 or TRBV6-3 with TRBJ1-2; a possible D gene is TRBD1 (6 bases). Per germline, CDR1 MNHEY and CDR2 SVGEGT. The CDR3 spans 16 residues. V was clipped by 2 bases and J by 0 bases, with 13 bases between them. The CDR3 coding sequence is TGTGCCAGCAGTTACGGGGGCGCTTTGGCTAACTATGGCTACACCTTC. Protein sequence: CASSYGGALANYGYTF.

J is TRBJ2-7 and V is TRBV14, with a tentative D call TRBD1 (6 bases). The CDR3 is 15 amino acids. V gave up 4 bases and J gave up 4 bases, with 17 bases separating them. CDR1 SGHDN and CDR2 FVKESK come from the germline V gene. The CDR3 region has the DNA TGTGCCAGCAGCCTAAAGACAGGATTGGGGTACGAGCAGTACTTC. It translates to CASSLKTGLGYEQYF.

CDR3 region: CASSIGQFTEAFF. CDR3 nucleotide sequence: TGTGCCAGTAGTATAGGACAGTTCACTGAAGCTTTCTTT. The chain couples TRBV19 to TRBJ1-1, with D possibly TRBD1 on 5 matching bases. Trimming took off 1 base at V and 4 bases at J, with 7 bases between the two ends. CDR3 length equals 13 residues. Germline assignment: CDR1 LNHDA and CDR2 SQIVND (reference sequence).

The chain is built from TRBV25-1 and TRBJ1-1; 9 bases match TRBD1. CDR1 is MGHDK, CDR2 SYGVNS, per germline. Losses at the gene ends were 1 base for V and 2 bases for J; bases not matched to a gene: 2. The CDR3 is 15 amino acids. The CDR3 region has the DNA TGTGCCAGCAGTGAATGGGACAGGGTAAACACTGAAGCTTTCTTT. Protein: CASSEWDRVNTEAFF.

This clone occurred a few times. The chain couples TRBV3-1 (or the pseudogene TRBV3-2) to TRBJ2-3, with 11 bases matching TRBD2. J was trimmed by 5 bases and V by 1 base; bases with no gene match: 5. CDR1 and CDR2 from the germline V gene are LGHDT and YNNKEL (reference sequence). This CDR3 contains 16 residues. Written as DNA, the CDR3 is TGTGCCAGCAGCCAAGTAGCGGGGGGGCGAGGAGATACGCAGTATTTT. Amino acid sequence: CASSQVAGGRGDTQYF.

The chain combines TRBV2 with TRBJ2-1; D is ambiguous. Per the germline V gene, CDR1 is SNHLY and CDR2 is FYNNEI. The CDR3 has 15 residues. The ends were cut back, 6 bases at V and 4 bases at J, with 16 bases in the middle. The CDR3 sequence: CASRGDTATYNEQFF. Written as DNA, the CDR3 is TGTGCCAGCAGGGGTGACACGGCTACTTACAATGAGCAGTTCTTC.

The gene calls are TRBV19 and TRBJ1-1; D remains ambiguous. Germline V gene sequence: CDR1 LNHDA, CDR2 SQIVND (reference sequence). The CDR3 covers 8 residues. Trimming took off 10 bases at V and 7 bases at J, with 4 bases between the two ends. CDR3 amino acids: CATGEAFF. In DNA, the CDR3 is TGTGCCACGGGTGAAGCTTTCTTT.

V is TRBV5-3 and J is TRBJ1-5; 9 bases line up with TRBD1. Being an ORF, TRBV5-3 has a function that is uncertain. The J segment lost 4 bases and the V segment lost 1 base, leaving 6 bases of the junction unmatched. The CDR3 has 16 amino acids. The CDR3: CARSLPRTGENQPQHF. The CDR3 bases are TGTGCCAGAAGCTTGCCCCGGACAGGGGAGAATCAGCCCCAGCATTTT.

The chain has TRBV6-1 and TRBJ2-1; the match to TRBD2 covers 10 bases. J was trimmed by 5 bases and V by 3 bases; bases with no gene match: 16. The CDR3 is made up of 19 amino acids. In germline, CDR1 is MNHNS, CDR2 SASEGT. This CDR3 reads CASSERLAGVPLNNNEQFF. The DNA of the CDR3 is TGTGCCAGCAGTGAGAGGCTAGCGGGGGTTCCTCTTAATAACAATGAGCAGTTCTTC.

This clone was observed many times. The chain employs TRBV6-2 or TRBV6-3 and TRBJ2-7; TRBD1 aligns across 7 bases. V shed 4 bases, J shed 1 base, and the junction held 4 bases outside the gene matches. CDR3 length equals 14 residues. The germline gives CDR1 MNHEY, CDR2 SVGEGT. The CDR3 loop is CASSFETGSYEQYF. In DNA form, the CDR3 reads TGTGCCAGCAGTTTTGAGACAGGGTCCTACGAGCAGTACTTC.